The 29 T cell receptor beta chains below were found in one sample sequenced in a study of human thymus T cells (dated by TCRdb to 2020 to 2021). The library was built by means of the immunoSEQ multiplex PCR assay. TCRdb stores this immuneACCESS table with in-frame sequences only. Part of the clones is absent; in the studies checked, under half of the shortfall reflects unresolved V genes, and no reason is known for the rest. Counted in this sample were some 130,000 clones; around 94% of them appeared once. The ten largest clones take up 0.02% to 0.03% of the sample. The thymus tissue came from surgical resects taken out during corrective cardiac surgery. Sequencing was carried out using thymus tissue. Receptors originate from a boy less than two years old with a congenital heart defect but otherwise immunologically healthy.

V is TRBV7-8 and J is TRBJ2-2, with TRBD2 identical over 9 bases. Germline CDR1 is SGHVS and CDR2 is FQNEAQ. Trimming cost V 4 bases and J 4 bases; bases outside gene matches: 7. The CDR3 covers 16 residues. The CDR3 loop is CASSSRTSAGTGELFF. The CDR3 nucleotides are TGTGCCAGCAGCTCAAGGACTAGCGCAGGCACCGGGGAGCTGTTTTTT.

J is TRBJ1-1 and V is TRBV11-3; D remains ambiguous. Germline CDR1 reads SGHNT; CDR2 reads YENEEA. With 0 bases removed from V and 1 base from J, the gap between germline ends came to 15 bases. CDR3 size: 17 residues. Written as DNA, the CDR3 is TGTGCCAGCAGCTTAGATGCGGTCGGGGAACAGAACACTGAAGCTTTCTTT. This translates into CASSLDAVGEQNTEAFF.

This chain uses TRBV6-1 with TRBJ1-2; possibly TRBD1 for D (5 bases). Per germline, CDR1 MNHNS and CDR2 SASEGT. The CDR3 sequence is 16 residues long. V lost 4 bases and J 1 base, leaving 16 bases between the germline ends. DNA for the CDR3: TGTGCCAGCAGTGGTTTAGAGAACAGGAGTAACTATGGCTACACCTTC. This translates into CASSGLENRSNYGYTF.

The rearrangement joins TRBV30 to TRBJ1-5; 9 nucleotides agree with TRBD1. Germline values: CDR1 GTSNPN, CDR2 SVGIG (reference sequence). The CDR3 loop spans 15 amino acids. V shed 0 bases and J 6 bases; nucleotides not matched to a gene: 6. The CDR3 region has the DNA TGTGCCTGGAGTGTACGGGAGACAGGGGGTCAGCCCCAGCATTTT. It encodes CAWSVRETGGQPQHF.

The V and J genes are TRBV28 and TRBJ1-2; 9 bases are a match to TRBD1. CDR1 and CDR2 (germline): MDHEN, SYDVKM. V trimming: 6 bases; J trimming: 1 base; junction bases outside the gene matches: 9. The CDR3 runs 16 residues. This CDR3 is CASSLNRDRVNYGYTF. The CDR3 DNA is TGTGCCAGCAGCCTGAACCGGGACAGGGTTAACTATGGCTACACCTTC.

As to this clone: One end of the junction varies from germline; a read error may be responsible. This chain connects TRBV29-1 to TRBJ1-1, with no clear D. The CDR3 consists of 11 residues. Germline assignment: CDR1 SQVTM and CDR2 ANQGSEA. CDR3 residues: CSVSRYYKGDF. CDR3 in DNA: TGCAGCGTGTCCCGATACTACAAGGGTGATTTT.

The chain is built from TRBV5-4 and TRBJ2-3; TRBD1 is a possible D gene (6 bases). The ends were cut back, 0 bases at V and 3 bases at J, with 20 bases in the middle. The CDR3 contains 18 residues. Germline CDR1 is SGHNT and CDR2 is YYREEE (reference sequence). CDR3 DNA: TGTGCCAGCAGCTTGGGTGGACGTAGCAGGGGCGGAACAGATACGCAGTATTTT. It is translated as CASSLGGRSRGGTDTQYF.

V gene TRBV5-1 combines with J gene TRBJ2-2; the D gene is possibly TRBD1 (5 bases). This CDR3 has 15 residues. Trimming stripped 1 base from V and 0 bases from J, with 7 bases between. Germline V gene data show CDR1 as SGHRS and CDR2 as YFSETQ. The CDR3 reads CASSLTGSNTGELFF. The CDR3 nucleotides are TGCGCCAGCAGCTTGACAGGTTCGAACACCGGGGAGCTGTTTTTT.

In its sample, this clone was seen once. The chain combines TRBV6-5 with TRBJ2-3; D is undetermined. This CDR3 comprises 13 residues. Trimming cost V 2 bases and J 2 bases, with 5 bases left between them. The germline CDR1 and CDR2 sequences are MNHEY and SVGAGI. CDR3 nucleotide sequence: TGTGCCAGCAGTTACGGGGTCACAGATACGCAGTATTTT. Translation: CASSYGVTDTQYF.

CDR3 residues: CASSPRVAGSYEQYF. DNA for the CDR3: TGTGCCAGTAGTCCAAGGGTAGCAGGGTCCTACGAGCAGTACTTC. The V gene is TRBV19, the J gene TRBJ2-7, with D tentatively TRBD1 (5 bases). CDR1 is LNHDA, CDR2 SQIVND, per germline (reference sequence). V gave up 5 bases and J gave up 1 base, with 15 bases separating them. The CDR3 sequence is 15 residues long.

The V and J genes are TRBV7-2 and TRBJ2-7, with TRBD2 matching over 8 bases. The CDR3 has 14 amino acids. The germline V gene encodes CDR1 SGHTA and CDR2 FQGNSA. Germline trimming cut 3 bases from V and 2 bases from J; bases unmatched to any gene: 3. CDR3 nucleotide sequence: TGTGCCAGCAGCTTTACGGGGGGGCCCTACGAGCAGTACTTC. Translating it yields CASSFTGGPYEQYF.

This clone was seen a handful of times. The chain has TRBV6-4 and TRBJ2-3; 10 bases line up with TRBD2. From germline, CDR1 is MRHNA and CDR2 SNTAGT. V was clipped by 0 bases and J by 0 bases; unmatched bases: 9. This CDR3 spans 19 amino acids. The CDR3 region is CASSDSQAGGPESTDTQYF. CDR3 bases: TGTGCCAGCAGTGACTCTCAAGCGGGGGGGCCGGAGAGCACAGATACGCAGTATTTT.

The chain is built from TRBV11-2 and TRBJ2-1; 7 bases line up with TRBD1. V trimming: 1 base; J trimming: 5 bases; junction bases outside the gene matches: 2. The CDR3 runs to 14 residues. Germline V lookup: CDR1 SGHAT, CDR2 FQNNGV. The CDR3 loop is CASSLGGQNNEQFF. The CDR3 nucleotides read TGTGCCAGCAGCTTAGGGGGACAGAACAATGAGCAGTTCTTC.

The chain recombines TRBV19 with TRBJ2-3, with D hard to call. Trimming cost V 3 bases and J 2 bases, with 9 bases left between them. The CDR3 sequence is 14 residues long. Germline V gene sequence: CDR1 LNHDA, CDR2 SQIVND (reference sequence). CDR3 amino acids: CASSMSAFTDTQYF. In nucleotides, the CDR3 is TGTGCCAGTAGTATGTCAGCGTTCACAGATACGCAGTATTTT. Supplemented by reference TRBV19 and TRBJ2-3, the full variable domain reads DGGITQSPKYLFRKEGQNVTLSCEQNLNHDAMYWYRQDPGQGLRLIYYSQIVNDFQKGDIAEGYSVSREKKESFPLTVTSAQKNPTAFYLCASSMSAFTDTQYFGPGTRLTVL.

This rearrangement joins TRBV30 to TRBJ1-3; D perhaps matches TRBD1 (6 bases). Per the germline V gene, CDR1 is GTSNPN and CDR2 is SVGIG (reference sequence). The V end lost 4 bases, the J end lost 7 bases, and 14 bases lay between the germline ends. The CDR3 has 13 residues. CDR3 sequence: CAWIRRGGNTIYF. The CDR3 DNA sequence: TGTGCCTGGATTCGCAGGGGAGGTAACACCATATATTTT.

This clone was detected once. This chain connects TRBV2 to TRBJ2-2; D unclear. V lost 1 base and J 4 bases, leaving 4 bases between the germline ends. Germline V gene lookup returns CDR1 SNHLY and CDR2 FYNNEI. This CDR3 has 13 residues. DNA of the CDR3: TGTGCCAGCAGTGAAGTCGGCACCGGGGAGCTGTTTTTT. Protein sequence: CASSEVGTGELFF.

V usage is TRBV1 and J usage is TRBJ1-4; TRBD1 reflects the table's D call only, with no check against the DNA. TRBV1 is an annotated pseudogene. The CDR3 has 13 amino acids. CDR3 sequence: CTKRAPGNEKLFF. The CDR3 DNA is TGCACTAAAAGAGCACCAGGGAATGAAAAACTGTTTTTT.

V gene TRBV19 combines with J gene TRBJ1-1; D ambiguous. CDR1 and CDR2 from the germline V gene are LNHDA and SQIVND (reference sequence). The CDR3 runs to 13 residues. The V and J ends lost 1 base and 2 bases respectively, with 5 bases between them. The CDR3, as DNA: TGTGCCAGTAGTATAGTAGCTAACACTGAAGCTTTCTTT. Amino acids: CASSIVANTEAFF.

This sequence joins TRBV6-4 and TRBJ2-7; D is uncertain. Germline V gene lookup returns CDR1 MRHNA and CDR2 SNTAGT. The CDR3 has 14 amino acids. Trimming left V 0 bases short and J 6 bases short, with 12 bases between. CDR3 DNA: TGTGCCAGCAGTGACTCTGGCTCCTCCCGCGAGCAGTACTTC. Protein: CASSDSGSSREQYF.

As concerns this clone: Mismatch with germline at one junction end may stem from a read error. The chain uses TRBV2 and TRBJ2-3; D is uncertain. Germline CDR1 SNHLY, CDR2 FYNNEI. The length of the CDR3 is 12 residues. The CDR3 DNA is TGTACCAGCAGTCCCAGCACAGATACGCAGTATTTT. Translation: CTSSPSTDTQYF.

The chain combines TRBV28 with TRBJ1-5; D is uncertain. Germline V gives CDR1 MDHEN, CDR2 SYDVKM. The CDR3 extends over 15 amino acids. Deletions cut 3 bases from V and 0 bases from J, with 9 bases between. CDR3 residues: CASSFRHHSNQPQHF. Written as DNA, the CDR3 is TGTGCCAGCAGTTTTAGACACCATAGCAATCAGCCCCAGCATTTT.

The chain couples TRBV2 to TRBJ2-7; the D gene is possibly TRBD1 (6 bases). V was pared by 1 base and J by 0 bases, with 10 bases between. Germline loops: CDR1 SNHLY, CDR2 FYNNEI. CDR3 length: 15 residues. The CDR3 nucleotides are TGTGCCAGCAGTGAAGGGGGGCGGGCCTCCTACGAGCAGTACTTC. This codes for CASSEGGRASYEQYF.

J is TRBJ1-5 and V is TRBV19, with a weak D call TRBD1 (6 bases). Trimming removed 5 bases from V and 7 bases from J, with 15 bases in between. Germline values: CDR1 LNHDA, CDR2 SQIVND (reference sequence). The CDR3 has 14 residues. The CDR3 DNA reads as TGTGCCAGTAGTTCCGTAGGGGGAGAACAGCCCCAGCATTTT. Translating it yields CASSSVGGEQPQHF.

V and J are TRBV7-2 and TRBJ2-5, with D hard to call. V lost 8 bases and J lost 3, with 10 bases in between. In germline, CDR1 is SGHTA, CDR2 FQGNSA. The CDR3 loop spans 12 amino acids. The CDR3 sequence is CASGPPKETQYF. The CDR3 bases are TGTGCCAGCGGGCCTCCGAAAGAGACCCAGTACTTC.

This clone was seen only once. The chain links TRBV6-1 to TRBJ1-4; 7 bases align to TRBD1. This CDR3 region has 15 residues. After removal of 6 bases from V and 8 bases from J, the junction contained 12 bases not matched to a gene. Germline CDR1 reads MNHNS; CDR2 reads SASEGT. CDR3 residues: CASSLQGPKGEKLFF. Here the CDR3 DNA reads TGTGCCAGCAGCTTACAGGGGCCCAAGGGCGAAAAACTGTTTTTT.

CDR3 in amino acids: CASSPLGGRNTEAFF. CDR3 in DNA: TGCGCCAGCAGTCCGCTTGGCGGGAGGAACACTGAAGCTTTCTTT. V is TRBV5-1 and J is TRBJ1-1; D call uncertain. Per germline, CDR1 SGHRS and CDR2 YFSETQ. This CDR3 has 15 amino acids. Trimming stripped 5 bases from V and 1 base from J, with 15 bases between. The entire variable domain, with the rest obtained from reference TRBV5-1 and TRBJ1-1, is as follows: KAGVTQTPRYLIKTRGQQVTLSCSPISGHRSVSWYQQTPGQGLQFLFEYFSETQRNKGNFPGRFSGRQFSNSRSEMNVSTLELGDSALYLCASSPLGGRNTEAFFGQGTRLTVV.

The chain's CDR3 is CASSPLVGGGELFF. The CDR3, as DNA: TGTGCCAGCAGTCCCCTCGTGGGAGGCGGGGAGCTGTTTTTT. The rearrangement uses TRBV6-5 and TRBJ2-2, with a tentative D call TRBD2 (6 bases). Between the trimmed V and J ends, which lost 5 bases and 7 bases, there was a span of 14 bases. The V gene's germline CDR1 is MNHEY and CDR2 SVGAGI. This CDR3 has 14 residues.

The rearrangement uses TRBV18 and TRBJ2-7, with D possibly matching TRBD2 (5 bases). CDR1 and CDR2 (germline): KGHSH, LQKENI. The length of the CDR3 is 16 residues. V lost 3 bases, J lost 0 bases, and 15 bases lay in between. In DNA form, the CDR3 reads TGTGCCAGCTCACCGTCTTACACGGGGTTCTCCTACGAGCAGTACTTC. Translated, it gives CASSPSYTGFSYEQYF.

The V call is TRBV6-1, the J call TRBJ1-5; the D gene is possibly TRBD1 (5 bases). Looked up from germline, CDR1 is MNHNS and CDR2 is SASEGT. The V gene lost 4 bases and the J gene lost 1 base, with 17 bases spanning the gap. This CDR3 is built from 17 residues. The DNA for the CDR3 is TGTGCCAGCAGTGCTGGGGGGAAGTCAGGGAGCAATCAGCCCCAGCATTTT. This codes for CASSAGGKSGSNQPQHF.